This is a list of T cell receptor beta chains from one sample in a study of cytomegalovirus exposure and HLA in healthy donors. Assay used: immunoSEQ multiplex PCR; TCRdb lists only in-frame clones, some missing. The data show about 160,000 clones, with roughly four fifths seen just once and around 1.9% held by the top ten. Sequenced input: PBMCs. The receptor set was obtained from a woman aged 18-30 years in good health and CMV-seronegative. CDR3s include the opening cysteine and the closing phenylalanine or tryptophan.

j_call cdr3_length v_call cdr3_aa
TRBJ2-1 13 TRBV7-9 CASSVTGYNEQFF
TRBJ2-5 17 TRBV6-1 CASSDILGASGQETQYF
TRBJ1-2 14 TRBV6-6 CASSAPGTGAGYTF
TRBJ2-1 16 TRBV27 CASSFLAGIGYNEQFF
TRBJ2-7 15 TRBV25-1 CASSDPGLATHEQYF
TRBJ1-2 16 TRBV18 CASPRFTGEEGYGYTF
TRBJ2-1 16 TRBV9 CASSVDPSGRHNEQFF
TRBJ1-4 17 TRBV7-9 CASSRRNLQGLGEKLFF
TRBJ1-6 13 TRBV25-1 CASRGQGDSPLHF
TRBJ1-5 15 TRBV6-6 CASSPTGGGNQPQHF
TRBJ2-1 14 TRBV7-3 CASSSSGTYNEQFF
TRBJ2-1 15 TRBV19 CASSIGAGAINEQFF
TRBJ2-5 13 TRBV19 CASRGTGGETQYF
TRBJ2-7 16 TRBV6-5 CASSYTGLAGNYEQYF
TRBJ1-2 13 TRBV27 CASSFTGGHGYTF
TRBJ1-1 13 TRBV6-1 CASSEPLNTEAFF
TRBJ2-7 13 TRBV11-2 CASSFGEFYEQYF
TRBJ2-5 15 TRBV2 CASSITTSGLETQYF
TRBJ2-1 14 TRBV2 CADQRERSYNEQFF
TRBJ1-1 14 TRBV7-9 CASSFSGRGTEAFF
TRBJ2-7 15 TRBV6-1 CASSEEGRGTYEQYF
TRBJ2-2 15 TRBV5-1 CASSTGTLNTGELFF
TRBJ1-1 13 TRBV7-2 CASSSGTGPRPFF
TRBJ1-1 16 TRBV28 CASSPGQGPRGTEAFF
TRBJ1-2 15 TRBV7-9 CASSPDRANFYGYTF
TRBJ2-7 16 TRBV6-1 CASREKYRGRPYEQYF
TRBJ2-1 14 TRBV5-1 CASSWGTVYNEQFF
TRBJ2-1 13 TRBV18 CASSPLLADEQFF
TRBJ1-6 15 TRBV5-4 CASSLGGQFSSPLHF
TRBJ2-7 12 TRBV11-2 CASSSSGLKWYF
TRBJ1-1 15 TRBV10-3 CAISESSRSGTEAFF